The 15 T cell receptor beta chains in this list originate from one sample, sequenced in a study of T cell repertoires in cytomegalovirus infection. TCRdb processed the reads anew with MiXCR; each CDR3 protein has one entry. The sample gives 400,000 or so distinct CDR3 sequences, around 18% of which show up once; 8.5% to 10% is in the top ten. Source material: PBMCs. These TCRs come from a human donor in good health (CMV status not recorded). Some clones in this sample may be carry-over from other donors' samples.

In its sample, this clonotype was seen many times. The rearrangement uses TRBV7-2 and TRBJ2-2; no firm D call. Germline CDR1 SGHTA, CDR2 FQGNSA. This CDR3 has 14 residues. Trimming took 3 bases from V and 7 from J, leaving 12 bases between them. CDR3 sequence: CASSFGEIRGELFF. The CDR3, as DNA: TGTGCCAGCAGCTTTGGAGAGATCCGCGGGGAGCTGTTTTTT.

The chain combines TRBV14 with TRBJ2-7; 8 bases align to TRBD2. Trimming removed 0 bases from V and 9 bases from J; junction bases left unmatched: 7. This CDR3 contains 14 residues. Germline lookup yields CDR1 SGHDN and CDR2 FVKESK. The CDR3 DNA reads TGTGCCAGCAGCCAAGATCGAACTAGCGGCGGGCAGTACTTC. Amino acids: CASSQDRTSGGQYF.

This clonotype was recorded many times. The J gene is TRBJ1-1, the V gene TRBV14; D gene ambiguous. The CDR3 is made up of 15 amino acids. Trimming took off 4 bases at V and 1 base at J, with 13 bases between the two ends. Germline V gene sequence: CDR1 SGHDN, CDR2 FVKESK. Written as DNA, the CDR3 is TGTGCCAGCAGCCTTCGATTTCGACAGAACACTGAAGCTTTCTTT. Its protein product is CASSLRFRQNTEAFF.

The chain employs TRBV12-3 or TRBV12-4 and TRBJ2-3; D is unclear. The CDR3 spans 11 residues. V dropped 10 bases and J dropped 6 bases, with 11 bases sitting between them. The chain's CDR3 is CATGVGDTQYF. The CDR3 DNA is TGTGCCACCGGAGTCGGGGATACGCAGTATTTT.

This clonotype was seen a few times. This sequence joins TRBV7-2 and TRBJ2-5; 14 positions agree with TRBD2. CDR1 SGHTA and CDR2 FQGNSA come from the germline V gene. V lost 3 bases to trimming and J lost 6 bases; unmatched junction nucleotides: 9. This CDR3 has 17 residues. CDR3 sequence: CASSFRGLAGVGKTQYF. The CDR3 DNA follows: TGTGCCAGCAGCTTTAGGGGACTAGCGGGAGTTGGAAAGACCCAGTACTTC.

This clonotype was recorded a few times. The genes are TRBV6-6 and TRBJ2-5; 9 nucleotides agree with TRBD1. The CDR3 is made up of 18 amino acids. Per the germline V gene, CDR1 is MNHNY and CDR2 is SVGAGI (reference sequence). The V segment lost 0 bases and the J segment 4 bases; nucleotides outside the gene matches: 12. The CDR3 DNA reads TGTGCCAGCAGTTACTCCCCACACGGGACAGGGAAAGGAGAGACCCAGTACTTC. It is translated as CASSYSPHGTGKGETQYF.

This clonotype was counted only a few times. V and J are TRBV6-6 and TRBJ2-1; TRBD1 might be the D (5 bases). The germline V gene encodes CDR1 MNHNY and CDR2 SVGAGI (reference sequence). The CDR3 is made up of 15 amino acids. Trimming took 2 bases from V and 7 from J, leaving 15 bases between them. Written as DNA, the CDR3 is TGTGCCAGCAGTTACGACCATGCGGCAGGGAATGAGCAGTTCTTC. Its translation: CASSYDHAAGNEQFF.

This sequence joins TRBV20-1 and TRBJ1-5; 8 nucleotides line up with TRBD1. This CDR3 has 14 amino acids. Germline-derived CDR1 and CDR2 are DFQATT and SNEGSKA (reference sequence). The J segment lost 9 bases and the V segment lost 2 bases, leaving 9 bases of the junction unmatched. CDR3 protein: CSARKGQALWPQHF. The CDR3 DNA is TGCAGTGCTAGAAAGGGACAGGCCCTTTGGCCCCAGCATTTT.

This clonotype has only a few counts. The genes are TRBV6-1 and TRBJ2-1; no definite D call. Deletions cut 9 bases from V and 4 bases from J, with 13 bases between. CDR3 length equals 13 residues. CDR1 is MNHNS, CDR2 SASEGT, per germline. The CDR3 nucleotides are TGTGCCAGTTCATACCACCTATACAATGAGCAGTTCTTC. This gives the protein CASSYHLYNEQFF.

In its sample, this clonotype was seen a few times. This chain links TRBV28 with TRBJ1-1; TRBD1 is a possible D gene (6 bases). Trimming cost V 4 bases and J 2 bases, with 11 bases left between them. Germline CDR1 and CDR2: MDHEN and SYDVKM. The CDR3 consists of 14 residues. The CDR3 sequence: CASSYRTENTEAFF. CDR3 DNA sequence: TGTGCCAGCAGTTACCGGACAGAAAACACTGAAGCTTTCTTT. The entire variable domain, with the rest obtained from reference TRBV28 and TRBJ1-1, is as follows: DVKVTQSSRYLVKRTGEKVFLECVQDMDHENMFWYRQDPGLGLRLIYFSYDVKMKEKGDIPEGYSVSREKKERFSLILESASTNQTSMYLCASSYRTENTEAFFGQGTRLTVV.

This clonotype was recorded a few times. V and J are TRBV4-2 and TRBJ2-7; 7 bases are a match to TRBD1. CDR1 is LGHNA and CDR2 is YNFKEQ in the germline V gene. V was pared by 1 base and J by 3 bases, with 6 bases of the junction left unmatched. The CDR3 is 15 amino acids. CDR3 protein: CASSQGYGTDYEQYF. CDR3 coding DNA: TGTGCCAGCAGCCAAGGTTACGGGACAGACTACGAGCAGTACTTC.

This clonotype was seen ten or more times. The CDR3 nucleotides read TGTGCCAGCAGTTACTCGTTACCACGAGAGGGCAGGGGTACGCAGTATTTT. Its translation: CASSYSLPREGRGTQYF. This chain uses TRBV6-6 with TRBJ2-3; D perhaps matches TRBD1 (6 bases). Looked up from germline, CDR1 is MNHNY and CDR2 is SVGAGI (reference sequence). This CDR3 has 17 residues. Deletions cut 0 bases from V and 8 bases from J, with 21 bases between.

The CDR3 region is CASSPRASGETQYF. The CDR3 DNA is TGTGCCAGCAGCCCTCGGGCCTCAGGAGAGACCCAGTACTTC. The genes are TRBV11-2 and TRBJ2-5; D unresolved. The CDR3 extends over 14 amino acids. The germline gives CDR1 SGHAT, CDR2 FQNNGV. Trimming stripped 5 bases from V and 4 bases from J, with 14 bases between.

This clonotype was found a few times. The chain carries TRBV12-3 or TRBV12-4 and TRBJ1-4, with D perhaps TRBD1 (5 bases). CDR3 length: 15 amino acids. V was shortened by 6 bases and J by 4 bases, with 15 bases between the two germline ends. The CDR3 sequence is CASSLTGRNNEKLFF. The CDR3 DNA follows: TGTGCCAGCAGCTTAACGGGACGGAATAATGAAAAACTGTTTTTT.

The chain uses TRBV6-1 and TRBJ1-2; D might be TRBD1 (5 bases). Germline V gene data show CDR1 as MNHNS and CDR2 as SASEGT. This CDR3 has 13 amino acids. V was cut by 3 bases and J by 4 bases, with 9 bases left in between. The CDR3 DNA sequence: TGTGCCAGCAGTGAGTGGGGGGGCTATGGCTACACCTTC. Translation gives CASSEWGGYGYTF.